The rows below give T cell receptor beta chains drawn from one sample of a study of T cell repertoires in cytomegalovirus infection. Via MiXCR, TCRdb re-called the reads, giving one row per CDR3 protein. Of some 180,000 distinct CDR3 sequences detected, approximately 17% appear once; the ten largest clones hold roughly a quarter. Source material: CD8+ T cells from PBMCs. These receptors were taken from a human donor in good health (CMV status not recorded). Some clones in this sample may be carry-over from other donors' samples. Each CDR3 is given with its conserved first and last residue. A D gene is named only where the DNA matches it firmly. Clone size is stated in some rows and not others, as once, few, many or a class when expanded.

abundance: -; j_gene: TRBJ1-5; v_gene: TRBV4-1; d_gene: -; CDR3aa: CASSRGFSNQPQHF; CDR3nt: TGCGCCAGCAGCCGGGGGTTTAGCAATCAGCCCCAGCATTTT
abundance: few; j_gene: TRBJ1-1; v_gene: TRBV20-1; d_gene: TRBD1; CDR3aa: CSARDQDHPGGAEAFF; CDR3nt: TGCAGTGCTAGAGATCAGGATCACCCAGGGGGTGCCGAAGCTTTCTTT
abundance: few; j_gene: TRBJ1-1; v_gene: TRBV6-1; d_gene: -; CDR3aa: CASSEDDWGNTEAFF; CDR3nt: TGTGCCAGCAGTGAAGATGACTGGGGTAACACTGAAGCTTTCTTT
abundance: -; j_gene: TRBJ2-7; v_gene: TRBV4-1; d_gene: TRBD1; CDR3aa: CASSQLDRGLHEQYF; CDR3nt: TGCGCCAGCAGCCAACTGGACAGGGGGCTCCACGAGCAGTACTTC
abundance: few; j_gene: TRBJ2-1; v_gene: TRBV6-1; d_gene: -; CDR3aa: CASGTTLNEQFF; CDR3nt: TGTGCCAGCGGCACTACACTTAATGAGCAGTTCTTC
abundance: -; j_gene: TRBJ2-3; v_gene: TRBV5-6; d_gene: -; CDR3aa: CASSLGGGTADTQYF; CDR3nt: TGTGCCAGCAGCTTGGGTGGGGGTACGGCAGATACGCAGTATTTT
abundance: -; j_gene: TRBJ2-1; v_gene: TRBV7-2; d_gene: -; CDR3aa: CASSPPSLGNEQFF; CDR3nt: TGTGCCAGCAGCCCCCCCTCTCTTGGGAATGAGCAGTTCTTC
abundance: -; j_gene: TRBJ2-7; v_gene: TRBV7-9; d_gene: -; CDR3aa: CASSLLPLTEPYEQYF; CDR3nt: TGTGCCAGCAGCTTACTACCGTTGACCGAACCCTACGAGCAGTACTTC
abundance: few; j_gene: TRBJ1-1; v_gene: TRBV7-9; d_gene: -; CDR3aa: CASSLPRTRTGTEAFF; CDR3nt: TGTGCCAGCAGCCTCCCTCGGACAAGGACGGGCACTGAAGCTTTCTTT
abundance: few; j_gene: TRBJ1-1; v_gene: TRBV19; d_gene: -; CDR3aa: CASSIWGTTEAFF; CDR3nt: TGTGCCAGTAGTATATGGGGGACCACTGAAGCTTTCTTT
abundance: -; j_gene: TRBJ2-1; v_gene: TRBV6-4; d_gene: -; CDR3aa: CASSDSSLITYNEQFF; CDR3nt: TGTGCCAGCAGTGACTCTAGCTTGATAACTTACAATGAGCAGTTCTTC
abundance: -; j_gene: TRBJ1-6; v_gene: TRBV30; d_gene: TRBD1; CDR3aa: CARTGFNSPLHF; CDR3nt: TGTGCCCGGACAGGGTTCAATTCACCCCTCCACTTT
abundance: -; j_gene: TRBJ2-7; v_gene: TRBV7-9; d_gene: -; CDR3aa: CASSLAPGSPDEQYF; CDR3nt: TGTGCCAGCAGCTTAGCGCCGGGGTCCCCAGACGAGCAGTACTTC
abundance: -; j_gene: TRBJ2-6; v_gene: TRBV7-9; d_gene: -; CDR3aa: CASSLPFWDTRAGANVLTF; CDR3nt: TGTGCCAGCAGCTTACCGTTTTGGGATACAAGAGCTGGGGCCAACGTCCTGACTTTC
abundance: -; j_gene: TRBJ2-7; v_gene: TRBV4-1; d_gene: -; CDR3aa: CASSQEGATAYEQYF; CDR3nt: TGCGCCAGCAGCCAAGAAGGGGCTACCGCCTACGAGCAGTACTTC
abundance: few; j_gene: TRBJ1-1; v_gene: TRBV7-8; d_gene: -; CDR3aa: CASSFLGLNTEAFF; CDR3nt: TGTGCCAGCAGCTTCCTCGGGTTGAACACTGAAGCTTTCTTT
abundance: -; j_gene: TRBJ1-1; v_gene: TRBV12-3/TRBV12-4; d_gene: -; CDR3aa: CASRGNEAFF; CDR3nt: TGTGCCAGTAGGGGGAATGAAGCTTTCTTT
abundance: few; j_gene: TRBJ1-5; v_gene: TRBV7-2; d_gene: -; CDR3aa: CASSLGSSGSVWDQPQHF; CDR3nt: TGTGCCAGCAGCTTAGGGAGCTCTGGATCGGTCTGGGATCAGCCCCAGCATTTT
abundance: -; j_gene: TRBJ1-1; v_gene: TRBV4-1; d_gene: TRBD1; CDR3aa: CASSLDGQGRTEAFF; CDR3nt: TGCGCCAGCAGCCTCGACGGACAGGGAAGGACTGAAGCTTTCTTT
abundance: -; j_gene: TRBJ2-3; v_gene: TRBV20-1; d_gene: TRBD2; CDR3aa: CSAPWRGDITDTQYF; CDR3nt: TGCAGTGCTCCCTGGCGGGGGGACATCACAGATACGCAGTATTTT
abundance: -; j_gene: TRBJ1-1; v_gene: TRBV6-5; d_gene: -; CDR3aa: CASSYDPPTGNTEAFF; CDR3nt: TGTGCCAGCAGTTACGACCCACCTACAGGGAACACTGAAGCTTTCTTT
abundance: -; j_gene: TRBJ1-1; v_gene: TRBV7-9; d_gene: -; CDR3aa: CASSLDPGLLDTEAFF; CDR3nt: TGTGCCAGCAGCTTAGACCCTGGGCTACTGGACACTGAAGCTTTCTTT
abundance: -; j_gene: TRBJ1-1; v_gene: TRBV7-9; d_gene: -; CDR3aa: CASSLGQGRPTEAFF; CDR3nt: TGTGCCAGCAGCTTAGGGCAGGGGAGACCCACTGAAGCTTTCTTT
abundance: few; j_gene: TRBJ2-6; v_gene: TRBV13; d_gene: -; CDR3aa: CASSTPGQLSGANVLTF; CDR3nt: TGTGCCAGCAGCACTCCGGGACAACTCTCTGGGGCCAACGTCCTGACTTTC
abundance: few; j_gene: TRBJ2-1; v_gene: TRBV14; d_gene: -; CDR3aa: CASSQTGTYNEQFF; CDR3nt: TGTGCCAGCAGCCAAACAGGGACCTACAATGAGCAGTTCTTC
abundance: -; j_gene: TRBJ2-7; v_gene: TRBV6-6; d_gene: TRBD2; CDR3aa: CASSAILAGGLYEQYF; CDR3nt: TGTGCCAGCAGTGCTATACTAGCGGGGGGCCTTTACGAGCAGTACTTC
abundance: -; j_gene: TRBJ2-1; v_gene: TRBV6-6; d_gene: TRBD2; CDR3aa: CASSYGTSVVNEQFF; CDR3nt: TGTGCCAGCAGTTACGGGACTAGCGTTGTGAATGAGCAGTTCTTC
abundance: many; j_gene: TRBJ2-5; v_gene: TRBV7-2; d_gene: TRBD2; CDR3aa: CASRGTGGRRETQYF; CDR3nt: TGTGCCAGCCGGGGAACGGGGGGGCGACGGGAGACCCAGTACTTC
abundance: -; j_gene: TRBJ2-7; v_gene: TRBV7-9; d_gene: -; CDR3aa: CAATGPESYEQYF; CDR3nt: TGTGCCGCTACCGGACCAGAAAGTTACGAGCAGTACTTC
abundance: -; j_gene: TRBJ1-1; v_gene: TRBV7-3; d_gene: -; CDR3aa: CASSLKVRDEAFF; CDR3nt: TGTGCCAGCAGCTTAAAGGTCAGGGACGAAGCTTTCTTT
abundance: many; j_gene: TRBJ1-4; v_gene: TRBV7-9; d_gene: -; CDR3aa: CASSTRSGRPREKLFF; CDR3nt: TGTGCCAGCAGCACCCGGTCGGGACGGCCAAGGGAAAAACTGTTTTTT
abundance: many; j_gene: TRBJ2-5; v_gene: TRBV29-1; d_gene: TRBD1; CDR3aa: CSVGGTGRETQYF; CDR3nt: TGCAGCGTTGGCGGGACAGGACGAGAGACCCAGTACTTC
abundance: -; j_gene: TRBJ1-2; v_gene: TRBV7-8; d_gene: -; CDR3aa: CASSLAWGGNYGYTF; CDR3nt: TGTGCCAGCAGCTTAGCATGGGGGGGGAACTATGGCTACACCTTC